These 32 T cell receptor beta chains were all obtained from the same sample, sequenced in a study of T cells in tuberculosis. The table came from immunoSEQ multiplex PCR; TCRdb's copy has only in-frame clones and leaves some out. Of 29,000 or so clones listed, 92% were seen once; the top ten hold 6.5% to 7%. Time point noted: new active TB diagnosis, blood taken before or within 7 days of starting treatment. Sequenced here: PBMCs, sampled at tuberculosis diagnosis. Every receptor here comes from an adult with tuberculosis.

The V call is TRBV2, the J call TRBJ2-3; TRBD2 aligns across 12 bases. The length of the CDR3 is 16 residues. CDR1 is SNHLY and CDR2 is FYNNEI in the germline V gene. J was trimmed by 5 bases and V by 8 bases; bases with no gene match: 11. CDR3 nucleotide sequence: TGTGCCAGCTCCCAGCTAGCGGGGGGGCCGGGAGATACGCAGTATTTT. This codes for CASSQLAGGPGDTQYF.

The chain recombines TRBV2 with TRBJ2-7; D may be TRBD2 (6 bases). Trimming left V 8 bases short and J 1 base short, with 18 bases between. Germline values: CDR1 SNHLY, CDR2 FYNNEI. This CDR3 spans 15 amino acids. The CDR3 bases are TGTGCCAGCCACCCTGGAGGGCAGGGATCCTACGAGCAGTACTTC. It translates to CASHPGGQGSYEQYF.

This chain uses TRBV7-3 with TRBJ2-1, with D possibly TRBD1 on 5 matching bases. The CDR3 loop spans 16 amino acids. Trimming cost V 5 bases and J 7 bases, with 21 bases left between them. CDR1 is SGHTA and CDR2 is FQGTGA in the germline V gene. The DNA for the CDR3 is TGTGCCAGCAGCCCCTCCGTCCGAGAGCAGGGAAATGAGCAGTTCTTC. The encoded protein is CASSPSVREQGNEQFF. Based on the CDR3 plus reference TRBV7-3 and TRBJ2-1, the full variable domain is GAGVSQTPSNKVTEKGKYVELRCDPISGHTALYWYRQSLGQGPEFLIYFQGTGAADDSGLPNDRFFAVRPEGSVSTLKIQRTERGDSAVYLCASSPSVREQGNEQFFGPGTRLTVL.

The rearrangement links TRBV6-6 to TRBJ2-7; D perhaps matches TRBD1 (5 bases). V was trimmed by 7 bases and J by 5 bases, leaving 15 bases between them. Germline V gene data show CDR1 as MNHNY and CDR2 as SVGAGI (reference sequence). The CDR3 sequence is 13 residues long. The DNA for the CDR3 is TGTGCCAGCATTTCAGGGTCTGGGCACGAGCAGTACTTC. Amino acids: CASISGSGHEQYF.

This sequence joins TRBV19 and TRBJ1-5; a weak D match, TRBD1 (6 bases). The CDR3 spans 15 residues. V was clipped by 8 bases and J by 2 bases, with 16 bases between them. The germline V gene encodes CDR1 LNHDA and CDR2 SQIVND (reference sequence). The CDR3 sequence: CASSGGNSGNQPQHF. CDR3 DNA sequence: TGTGCCAGTTCGGGGGGCAATTCTGGCAATCAGCCCCAGCATTTT.

The chain combines TRBV7-8 with TRBJ1-1, with TRBD1 matching over 11 bases. CDR1 and CDR2 (germline): SGHVS, FQNEAQ. V was clipped by 5 bases and J by 7 bases; unmatched bases: 6. The CDR3 consists of 14 residues. The CDR3 loop reads CASSLGTGGFEAFF. CDR3 nucleotide sequence: TGTGCCAGCAGCCTCGGGACAGGGGGATTTGAAGCTTTCTTT.

This clone turned up a few times. This chain uses TRBV4-3 with TRBJ2-6; a weak D match, TRBD1 (6 bases). Germline V gene lookup returns CDR1 LGHNA and CDR2 YSLEER. V was clipped by 0 bases and J by 8 bases, with 8 bases between them. The length of the CDR3 is 14 residues. The CDR3 DNA sequence: TGCGCCAGCAGCCAAGATCAGGGGACCAACGTCCTGACTTTC. This encodes CASSQDQGTNVLTF.

The chain joins TRBV5-8 to TRBJ1-3; D is undetermined. Germline values: CDR1 SGHTS, CDR2 YDEGEE. The V end lost 1 base, the J end lost 7 bases, and 12 bases lay between the germline ends. CDR3 length equals 14 residues. This chain's CDR3 is CASSLSPSENTIYF. For the CDR3, the DNA is TGTGCCAGCAGCTTGTCACCCAGCGAGAACACCATATATTTT.

The chain combines TRBV21-1 with TRBJ2-7; TRBD1 was called by the table and not checked on the DNA. TRBV21-1 is labeled a pseudogene. The length of the CDR3 is 17 residues. The CDR3 DNA is TGTGCCAGCAGCAAAGGGGGATGGAGGGGGCCCGCCTACGAGCAGTACTTC. This codes for CASSKGGWRGPAYEQYF.

This clone was seen only once. V gene TRBV12-5 combines with J gene TRBJ1-5; possibly TRBD1 for D (5 bases). Trimming removed 8 bases at V and 7 bases at J, with 15 bases between. This CDR3 is 13 amino acids long. Germline CDR1 reads LGHNT; CDR2 reads FRNRAP. The CDR3 nucleotides read TGTGCTAGTTCGCAGGGTGATCGACAGCCCCAGCATTTT. Amino acids: CASSQGDRQPQHF.

This clone showed up just a few times. V and J are TRBV2 and TRBJ1-5; tentative D call: TRBD1 (6 bases). CDR3 length: 13 residues. Germline V gene sequence: CDR1 SNHLY, CDR2 FYNNEI. The CDR3 here is CASWAGESQPQHF. The CDR3 DNA reads as TGTGCTAGTTGGGCAGGGGAGAGTCAGCCCCAGCATTTT.

The J gene is TRBJ2-7, the V gene TRBV2; D is perhaps TRBD2 (5 bases). This CDR3 region has 12 residues. Germline-derived CDR1 and CDR2 are SNHLY and FYNNEI. Trimming took off 6 bases at V and 7 bases at J, with 13 bases between the two ends. The CDR3 sequence: CASREGLTEQYF. The CDR3 region has the DNA TGTGCCAGCAGAGAGGGCCTCACGGAGCAGTACTTC.

The V gene is TRBV5-1, the J gene TRBJ1-4, with 10 bases lining up with TRBD1. Looked up from germline, CDR1 is SGHRS and CDR2 is YFSETQ. The CDR3 is made up of 16 amino acids. J gave up 5 bases and V 0 bases, and 4 bases lay outside the gene matches. Here the CDR3 DNA reads TGCGCCAGCAGCTTGGTTTCGGGACAGGGGAATGAAAAACTGTTTTTT. Its protein is CASSLVSGQGNEKLFF.

The V call is TRBV27, the J call TRBJ1-2, with D possibly TRBD1 on 5 matching bases. This CDR3 is 13 amino acids long. The germline V and J ends were trimmed by 4 bases and 0 bases, with 6 bases remaining between them. Germline CDR1 and CDR2: MNHEY and SMNVEV (reference sequence). The CDR3, as DNA: TGTGCCAGCAGTTCGACAGCTAACTATGGCTACACCTTC. Amino acids: CASSSTANYGYTF.

This chain uses TRBV7-6 with TRBJ2-3; TRBD1 aligns across 7 bases. V shed 5 bases, J shed 2 bases, and the junction held 4 bases outside the gene matches. The CDR3 loop spans 14 amino acids. The germline V gene has CDR1 SGHVS and CDR2 FNYEAQ. CDR3 nucleotide sequence: TGTGCCAGCAGCCCCGGACAGGACACAGATACGCAGTATTTT. Translated, it gives CASSPGQDTDTQYF. Based on the CDR3 plus reference TRBV7-6 and TRBJ2-3, the full variable domain is GAGVSQSPRYKVTKRGQDVALRCDPISGHVSLYWYRQALGQGPEFLTYFNYEAQQDKSGLPNDRFSAERPEGSISTLTIQRTEQRDSAMYRCASSPGQDTDTQYFGPGTRLTVL.

J is TRBJ2-7 and V is TRBV25-1; a weak D match, TRBD1 (5 bases). CDR3 length: 14 residues. In germline, CDR1 is MGHDK, CDR2 SYGVNS. V lost 2 bases to trimming and J lost 1 base, with 9 bases between them. The CDR3 region is CASSEQTDSYEQYF. As DNA, the CDR3 is TGTGCCAGCAGTGAACAGACAGATTCCTACGAGCAGTACTTC.

This clone was recorded once. This rearrangement joins TRBV11-2 to TRBJ2-7; unclear D gene. The germline CDR1 and CDR2 sequences are SGHAT and FQNNGV. The CDR3 covers 15 residues. Trimming removed 1 base at V and 0 bases at J, with 10 bases between. CDR3 in amino acids: CASSLVTVSSYEQYF. DNA of the CDR3: TGTGCCAGCAGCTTAGTAACGGTGAGCTCCTACGAGCAGTACTTC.

The rearrangement links TRBV25-1 to TRBJ1-2, with 10 positions matching TRBD1. After removal of 6 bases from V and 3 bases from J, the junction contained 10 bases not matched to a gene. Per germline, CDR1 MGHDK and CDR2 SYGVNS. This CDR3 spans 16 amino acids. The CDR3 bases are TGTGCCAGCAGCGACCTAGCCGGGACAGGGGACTATGGCTACACCTTC. Translation gives CASSDLAGTGDYGYTF.

The chain joins TRBV11-2 to TRBJ2-7, with D perhaps TRBD2 (6 bases). This CDR3 has 17 residues. Germline V CDR1 and CDR2: SGHAT, FQNNGV. Trimming left V 3 bases short and J 5 bases short, with 23 bases between. The CDR3: CASSFGGAGAGSHEQYF. The CDR3 DNA is TGTGCCAGCAGCTTCGGGGGTGCTGGCGCGGGTTCCCACGAGCAGTACTTC.

The chain employs TRBV4-3 and TRBJ2-6, with 8 bases matching TRBD2. This CDR3 contains 20 residues. CDR1 and CDR2 (germline): LGHNA, YSLEER. Trimming removed 4 bases from V and 3 bases from J; junction bases left unmatched: 17. The CDR3 sequence is CASSRLGQRVLAVGANVLTF. DNA for the CDR3: TGCGCCAGCAGCCGGCTTGGACAGCGGGTACTAGCGGTTGGGGCCAACGTCCTGACTTTC.

CDR3 sequence (DNA): TGCGCCAGCAGGGGACAGGGGAATGAAAAACTGTTTTTT. Amino acids: CASRGQGNEKLFF. V gene TRBV10-2 combines with J gene TRBJ1-4, with 10 nucleotides matching TRBD1. From germline, CDR1 is WSHSY and CDR2 SAAADI. This CDR3 has 13 residues. V trimming: 6 bases; J trimming: 5 bases; junction bases outside the gene matches: 0.

As DNA, the CDR3 is TGCGCCAGCAGCTTGCGAGGAGGGGATTCAGCCGGGGAGCTGTTTTTT. It codes for CASSLRGGDSAGELFF. This chain links TRBV5-1 with TRBJ2-2; tentative D call: TRBD2 (6 bases). This CDR3 contains 16 residues. The germline V gene encodes CDR1 SGHRS and CDR2 YFSETQ. V lost 1 base, J lost 6 bases, and 16 bases lay in between.

The J gene is TRBJ2-6, the V gene TRBV9, with D maybe TRBD1 (5 bases). This CDR3 spans 18 amino acids. V was clipped by 1 base and J by 0 bases, with 14 bases between them. Germline values: CDR1 SGDLS, CDR2 YYNGEE. CDR3 residues: CASSVTTGSNSGANVLTF. The CDR3 DNA follows: TGTGCCAGCAGCGTAACAACAGGTTCCAACTCTGGGGCCAACGTCCTGACTTTC.

This chain connects TRBV5-5 to TRBJ2-7; TRBD1 aligns across 7 bases. Germline V lookup: CDR1 SGHKS, CDR2 YYEKEE (reference sequence). This CDR3 is 14 amino acids long. V was pared by 3 bases and J by 2 bases, with 5 bases of the junction left unmatched. In DNA, the CDR3 is TGTGCCAGCAGCTCACGGGACAGTACCTACGAGCAGTACTTC. Translation gives CASSSRDSTYEQYF.

This rearrangement joins TRBV7-8 to TRBJ2-5, with D maybe TRBD1 (6 bases). The germline V gene has CDR1 SGHVS and CDR2 FQNEAQ. With 3 bases removed from V and 5 bases from J, the gap between germline ends came to 34 bases. This CDR3 is 21 amino acids long. Here the CDR3 DNA reads TGTGCCAGCAGCTTCTTTGCATATGTTCCCACCGGGACAACCGACCGGGAGACCCAGTACTTC. This sequence encodes CASSFFAYVPTGTTDRETQYF.

The rearrangement uses TRBV18 and TRBJ1-6; weak D call: TRBD1 (5 bases). The CDR3 loop spans 16 amino acids. Germline V gives CDR1 KGHSH, CDR2 LQKENI. V was cut by 4 bases and J by 1 base, with 11 bases left in between. DNA for the CDR3: TGTGCCAGCTCACAGGAGGGGATGTCCTATAATTCACCCCTCCACTTT. Protein: CASSQEGMSYNSPLHF.

This chain connects TRBV10-2 to TRBJ2-1; TRBD2 matches at 8 bases. V gave up 6 bases and J gave up 4 bases; unmatched junction bases: 11. In germline, CDR1 is WSHSY, CDR2 SAAADI. The CDR3 contains 16 residues. The CDR3 coding sequence is TGCGCCAGCAGGGGGGCCGGGACTAGTCTATACAATGAGCAGTTCTTC. Its translation: CASRGAGTSLYNEQFF.

This sequence joins TRBV7-2 and TRBJ2-1; 8 positions match TRBD2. Germline loops: CDR1 SGHTA, CDR2 FQGNSA. CDR3 size: 13 residues. After removal of 1 base from V and 8 bases from J, the junction contained 1 base not matched to a gene. CDR3 DNA: TGTGCCAGCAGCTTAGAAGCGGGGGATGAGCAGTTCTTC. Protein: CASSLEAGDEQFF.

This clone turned up a few times. CDR3 sequence (DNA): TGTGCCAGCAGTTACGTCCGTAACTATGGCTACACCTTC. The encoded protein is CASSYVRNYGYTF. V usage is TRBV6-5 and J usage is TRBJ1-2; no clear D. The CDR3 extends over 13 amino acids. The germline V and J ends were trimmed by 2 bases and 1 base, with 5 bases remaining between them. The germline V gene has CDR1 MNHEY and CDR2 SVGAGI.

The chain links TRBV28 to TRBJ1-2; D is perhaps TRBD1 (5 bases). The V end lost 6 bases, the J end lost 5 bases, and 16 bases lay between the germline ends. Germline CDR1 is MDHEN and CDR2 is SYDVKM. This CDR3 has 14 amino acids. This CDR3 reads CASSGTLIGYGYTF. CDR3 nucleotide sequence: TGTGCCAGCAGCGGGACTCTAATTGGGTATGGCTACACCTTC.

This sequence joins TRBV7-6 and TRBJ2-1; TRBD1 might be the D (5 bases). The CDR3 is 15 residues long. Deletions cut 1 base from V and 0 bases from J, with 7 bases between. The germline V gene has CDR1 SGHVS and CDR2 FNYEAQ. The CDR3 region is CASSLGTLSYNEQFF. CDR3 sequence (DNA): TGTGCCAGCAGCTTAGGGACACTCTCCTACAATGAGCAGTTCTTC.

V and J are TRBV5-1 and TRBJ2-1; 8 bases line up with TRBD2. Trimming removed 5 bases from V and 6 bases from J; junction bases left unmatched: 10. This CDR3 has 15 residues. Germline V CDR1 and CDR2: SGHRS, YFSETQ. DNA for the CDR3: TGCGCCAGCAGGTTTTTTGTGGCGGGAGGCAATGAGCAGTTCTTC. The encoded protein is CASRFFVAGGNEQFF.